A selection of T cell receptor beta chains follows, all from one sample in a study of CD8 T cells in Susac syndrome. In TCRdb, the immunoSEQ multiplex PCR reads were re-called with MiXCR into one record per CDR3 protein. The top ten clones hold approximately 0.12% of a sample with over 150,000 distinct CDR3 sequences, about 96% of them seen once. Specimen: CD4+ T cells from PBMCs. These TCRs come from a human donor with Susac syndrome. CDR3s include the opening cysteine and the closing phenylalanine or tryptophan.

v_call	j_call	cdr3_aa
TRBV4-3	TRBJ2-4	CASSQDGTSGRRVAKNIQYF
TRBV7-8	TRBJ2-3	CASSNLAGISTDTQYF
TRBV30	TRBJ2-7	CAWSTGIYEQYF
TRBV2	TRBJ1-2	CASSDHKIRGYTF
TRBV30	TRBJ2-5	CAWSVWGLETQYF
TRBV3-1	TRBJ1-1	CASSPDRVTEAFF
TRBV28	TRBJ2-5	CATQAGVQETQYF
TRBV29-1	TRBJ1-2	CSVWDRGNYGYTF
TRBV5-1	TRBJ2-1	CASSPGLASSYNEQFF
TRBV29-1	TRBJ1-1	CSVDPGTEAFF
TRBV20-1	TRBJ2-1	CSAPGGGGYNEQFF
TRBV7-2	TRBJ1-3	CASSIRGNTIYF
TRBV11-2	TRBJ1-6	CASIGSGADSSPLHF
TRBV4-2	TRBJ2-2	CASSQGATTAGELFF
TRBV29-1	TRBJ2-1	CSVEDLGEEQFF
TRBV7-2	TRBJ1-5	CASSTRQDQPQHF
TRBV4-2	TRBJ2-4	CASSQDGGGVVPVSKNIQYF
TRBV20-1	TRBJ1-6	CSARVSGADNSPLHF
TRBV29-1	TRBJ2-1	CSVEGGEEQFF
TRBV27	TRBJ2-7	CASSWAPGRTYEQYF
TRBV6-2/TRBV6-3	TRBJ2-7	CASSSNPWRVPREQYF
TRBV10-2	TRBJ2-7	CASSRPGLAGTYEQYF
TRBV20-1	TRBJ1-2	CSAREIGGYYGYTF
TRBV3-1	TRBJ2-1	CASSQQGDSYNEQFF
TRBV7-2	TRBJ2-1	CASSLDRGYNEQFF
TRBV28	TRBJ2-7	CASSSGRLEQYF
TRBV4-2	TRBJ2-7	CASSQDYASGRYEQYF
TRBV19	TRBJ2-6	CASTEGWDSGANVLTF
TRBV29-1	TRBJ2-7	CSVVQQINSYEQYF
TRBV9	TRBJ2-3	CASDVGERTDTQYF
TRBV29-1	TRBJ2-7	CSVKLAADVYEQYF
TRBV4-2	TRBJ1-1	CASSQDLTGRAFF
TRBV18	TRBJ1-2	CASSPTGYRANYGYTF
TRBV4-1	TRBJ1-5	CASSQGGRGPANQPQHF
TRBV23-1	TRBJ2-7	CASSQGAALEQYF
TRBV7-9	TRBJ2-7	CASSLGQGTLYEQYF
TRBV12-3/TRBV12-4	TRBJ2-3	CASSFLGDRGGDTQYF
TRBV29-1	TRBJ1-2	CSVHDGGAGYTF
TRBV24-1	TRBJ2-4	CATSDVGQKNIQYF
TRBV10-3	TRBJ2-3	CAIMKAGTTDTQYF
TRBV20-1	TRBJ2-1	CSASSGRAGNEQFF
TRBV5-6	TRBJ2-1	CASSFRTSGTHNEQFF
TRBV20-1	TRBJ2-1	CSASRVGRIYNEQFF
TRBV7-9	TRBJ2-1	CASSFRGGDEQFF
TRBV5-1	TRBJ2-3	CASSLDGRPSSTDTQYF
TRBV2	TRBJ2-7	CASSMTSDAYEQYF
TRBV7-9	TRBJ2-3	CACSTGDRSTDTQYF
TRBV4-2	TRBJ2-2	CASSQGTRKGPGELFF